Below are 3 T cell receptor beta chains sequenced from a single sample in a study of post-analysis software for immune sequencing data. Broader study findings: Relative to controls, patients had 4 or 5 TRBV segments at higher frequency, with TRBV5-6, TRBV5-1 and TRBV20-1 among these.

Built from TCR beta cDNA, the libraries had unique molecular identifiers in them. TCRdb independently ran MiXCR on the PCR reads; one entry per CDR3 protein. The sample has about 810,000 distinct CDR3 sequences, 53% seen once. These receptors' antigens are unknown. What was sequenced was blood. These receptors were taken from a girl between 5 and 17 years old with multiple sclerosis.

This clonotype has a handful of counts. The rearrangement links TRBV2 to TRBJ2-4; 7 bases fit TRBD2. TRBJ2-5 matches the DNA end more closely, so the J call is doubtful. Per the germline V gene, CDR1 is SNHLY and CDR2 is FYNNEI. The CDR3 spans 15 residues. CDR3 residues: CASRTAGIGTETQYF. DNA for the CDR3: TGTGCCAGCAGAACAGCGGGAATTGGCACAGAGACCCAGTACTTC.

CDR3 protein: CASSLKFGRVGEQFF. The CDR3 DNA reads TGTGCCAGCAGTTTGAAGTTTGGCAGGGTAGGTGAGCAGTTCTTC. The V gene is TRBV12-3 or TRBV12-4, the J gene TRBJ2-1; D is possibly TRBD1 (5 bases). V dropped 3 bases and J dropped 9 bases, with 18 bases sitting between them. This CDR3 region has 15 residues.

The chain is built from TRBV7-3 and TRBJ1-1, with TRBD1 matching 9 bases. J was trimmed by 11 bases and V by 2 bases; bases with no gene match: 6. The CDR3 totals 13 residues. Germline CDR1 is SGHTA and CDR2 is FQGTGA. The CDR3 nucleotides read TGTGCCAGCAGCTTAGAACAGGGGGCGCTTGCTTTCTTT. Translation gives CASSLEQGALAFF.